This T cell receptor beta chain originates from a study of monozygotic twins with inflammatory bowel disease. Whole-study results and caveats: Discordant twins showed the same repertoire similarity as concordant twins, possibly from limited power. The co-twins with IBD showed lower TCRbeta diversity (inverse Simpson) than their healthy siblings.

Using the 5' RACE reads, TCRdb records one entry per CDR3 protein without DNA. The sample table includes 110,000 to 150,000 distinct CDR3 sequences. Collection of a roughly 2.3 ml blood sample took place per donor. Worth noting for this clonotype: Its antigen is not identified.

The TCR comes from a human donor with ulcerative colitis or Crohn's disease, or a healthy co-twin of an affected twin (not recorded which). Sequencing used blood.

The CDR3 reads CASSPGTPYNEQFF. This chain uses TRBV5-1 with TRBJ2-1; TCRdb names TRBD1, which stays unverified in the absence of DNA. CDR1 is SGHRS and CDR2 is YFSETQ in the germline V gene. The CDR3 extends over 14 amino acids.